The entry that follows covers one T cell receptor beta chain sequence. What it recognizes is unknown. The record originates from a study of shared clonotypes between healthy human individuals. Study findings and constraints: Limited genetic and exposure-history diversity came from having few donors. Larger estimated richness was generally seen in naive subsets than in memory subsets.

This CDR3 spans 14 amino acids. Germline assignment: CDR1 SQVTM and CDR2 ANQGSEA. Trimming removed 8 bases at V and 0 bases at J, with 14 bases between. Produced via immunoSEQ multiplex PCR; TCRdb's table is partial and in-frame only. The data show 2.3 million or so clones, 93% seen once. This clonotype was obtained from a man in his late teens or twenties in good health. Some clones in this sample may be carry-over from other donors' samples. Material: naive CD4+ T cells from PBMCs. Subset here: CD45RA+ positively selected. The rearrangement joins TRBV29-1 to TRBJ2-1; no firm D call. CDR3 in amino acids: CSTMDGSSYNEQFF. The CDR3 nucleotides read TGCAGCACCATGGACGGTAGCTCCTACAATGAGCAGTTCTTC.